These T cell receptor beta chains were read from a single sample in a study of identical twins. MiXCR, applied by TCRdb to the 5' RACE reads, yields one record per CDR3 protein. This table has approximately 670,000 distinct CDR3 sequences, 5.5% to 6.5% appearing once. The source material was naive T cells sorted from blood. These receptors were taken from a man aged 18 to 30 in good health. CDR3s include the opening cysteine and the closing phenylalanine or tryptophan.

v_gene	j_gene	CDR3aa
TRBV28	TRBJ2-5	CASSFSDRKETQYF
TRBV3-1	TRBJ2-4	CASSRNEENIQYF
TRBV12-3/TRBV12-4	TRBJ2-4	CASSFVSRGSEIQYF
TRBV28	TRBJ2-5	CASSLPGQGSETQYF
TRBV20-1	TRBJ2-3	CSVMTGVQDTQYF
TRBV6-2/TRBV6-3	TRBJ2-1	CASSYLDDEQFF
TRBV6-5	TRBJ2-5	CASSYPQDQETQYF
TRBV15	TRBJ2-1	CATSRLPTGLGSENEQFF
TRBV27	TRBJ2-1	CASSLRASGWHEQFF
TRBV6-1	TRBJ1-2	CASRPTGFGGYTF